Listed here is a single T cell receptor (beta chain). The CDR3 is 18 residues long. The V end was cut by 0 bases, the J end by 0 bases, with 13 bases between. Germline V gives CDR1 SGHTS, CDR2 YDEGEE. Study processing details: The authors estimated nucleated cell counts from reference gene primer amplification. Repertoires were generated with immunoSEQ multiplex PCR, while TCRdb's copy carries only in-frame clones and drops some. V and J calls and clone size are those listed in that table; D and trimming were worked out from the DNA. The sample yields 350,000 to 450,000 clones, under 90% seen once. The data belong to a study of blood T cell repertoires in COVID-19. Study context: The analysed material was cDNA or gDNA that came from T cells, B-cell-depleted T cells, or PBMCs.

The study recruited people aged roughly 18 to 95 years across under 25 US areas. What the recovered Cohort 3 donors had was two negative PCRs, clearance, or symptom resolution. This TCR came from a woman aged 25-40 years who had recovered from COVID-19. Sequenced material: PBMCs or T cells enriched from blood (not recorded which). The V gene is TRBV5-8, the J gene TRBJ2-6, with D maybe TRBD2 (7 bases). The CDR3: CASSLVRGGASGANVLTF. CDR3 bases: TGTGCCAGCAGCTTGGTGAGGGGGGGCGCCTCTGGGGCCAACGTCCTGACTTTC.